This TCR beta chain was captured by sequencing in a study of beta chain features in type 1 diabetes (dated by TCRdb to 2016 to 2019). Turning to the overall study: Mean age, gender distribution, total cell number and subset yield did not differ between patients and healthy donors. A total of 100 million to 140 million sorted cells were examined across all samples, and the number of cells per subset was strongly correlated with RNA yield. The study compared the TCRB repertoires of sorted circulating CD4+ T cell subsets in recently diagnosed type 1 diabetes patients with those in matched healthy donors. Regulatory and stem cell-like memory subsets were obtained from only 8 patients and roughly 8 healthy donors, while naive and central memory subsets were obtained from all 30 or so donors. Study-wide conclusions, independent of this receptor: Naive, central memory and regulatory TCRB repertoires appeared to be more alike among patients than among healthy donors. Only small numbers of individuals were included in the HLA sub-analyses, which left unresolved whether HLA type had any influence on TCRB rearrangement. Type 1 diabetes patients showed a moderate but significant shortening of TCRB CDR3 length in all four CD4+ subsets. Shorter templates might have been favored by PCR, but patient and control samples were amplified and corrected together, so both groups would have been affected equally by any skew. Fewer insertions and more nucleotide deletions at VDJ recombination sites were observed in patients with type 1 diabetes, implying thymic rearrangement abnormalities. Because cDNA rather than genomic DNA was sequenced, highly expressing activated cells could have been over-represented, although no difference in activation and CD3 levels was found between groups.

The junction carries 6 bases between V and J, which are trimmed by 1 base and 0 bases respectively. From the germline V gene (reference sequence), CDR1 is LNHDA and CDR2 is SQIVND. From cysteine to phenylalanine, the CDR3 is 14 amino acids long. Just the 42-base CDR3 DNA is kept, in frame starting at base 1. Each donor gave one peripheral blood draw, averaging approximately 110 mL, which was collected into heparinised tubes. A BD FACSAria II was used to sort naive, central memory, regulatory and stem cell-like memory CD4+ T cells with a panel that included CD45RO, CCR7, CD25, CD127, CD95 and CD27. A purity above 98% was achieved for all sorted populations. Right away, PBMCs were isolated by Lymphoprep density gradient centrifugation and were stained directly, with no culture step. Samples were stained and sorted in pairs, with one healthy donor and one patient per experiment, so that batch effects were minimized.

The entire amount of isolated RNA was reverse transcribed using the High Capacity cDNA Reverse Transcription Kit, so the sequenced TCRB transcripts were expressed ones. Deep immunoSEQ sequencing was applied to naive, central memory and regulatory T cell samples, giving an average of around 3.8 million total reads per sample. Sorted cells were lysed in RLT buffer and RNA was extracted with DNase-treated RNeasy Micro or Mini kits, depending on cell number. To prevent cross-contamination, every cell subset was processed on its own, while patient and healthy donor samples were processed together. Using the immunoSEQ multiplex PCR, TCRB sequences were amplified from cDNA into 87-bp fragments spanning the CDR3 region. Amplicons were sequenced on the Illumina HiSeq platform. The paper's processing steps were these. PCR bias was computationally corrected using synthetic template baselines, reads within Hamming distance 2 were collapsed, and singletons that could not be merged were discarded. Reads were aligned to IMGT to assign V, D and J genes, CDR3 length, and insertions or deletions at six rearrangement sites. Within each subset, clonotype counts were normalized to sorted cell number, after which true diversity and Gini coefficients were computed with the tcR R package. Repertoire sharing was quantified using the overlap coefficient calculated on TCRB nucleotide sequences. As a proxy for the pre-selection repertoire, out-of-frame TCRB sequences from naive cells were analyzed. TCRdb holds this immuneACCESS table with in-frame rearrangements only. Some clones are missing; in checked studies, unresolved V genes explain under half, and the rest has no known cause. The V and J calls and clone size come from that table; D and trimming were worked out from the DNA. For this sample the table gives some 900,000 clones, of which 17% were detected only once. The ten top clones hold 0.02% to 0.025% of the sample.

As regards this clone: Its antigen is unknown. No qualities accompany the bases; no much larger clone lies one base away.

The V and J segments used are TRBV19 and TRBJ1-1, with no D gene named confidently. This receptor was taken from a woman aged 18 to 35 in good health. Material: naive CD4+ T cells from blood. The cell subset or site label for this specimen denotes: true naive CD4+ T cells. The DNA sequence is TGTGCCAGTAGTATAGGGTTTGTGAACACTGAAGCTTTCTTT. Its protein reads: CASSIGFVNTEAFF.